One sample yielded the 21 T cell receptor beta chains listed below, sequenced in a study of shared clonotypes between healthy human individuals. Clones were sequenced by immunoSEQ multiplex PCR, and TCRdb holds only the in-frame ones, with some missing. The sample shows nearly 1 million clones, 60% to 85% of them seen only once. Sequenced: memory CD4+ T cells sorted from blood. Subset: CD45RA-negative fraction. These receptor sequences come from a young man in good health.

The J gene is TRBJ2-7, the V gene TRBV11-2, with D maybe TRBD1 (6 bases). CDR3 length: 15 residues. V lost 5 bases to trimming and J lost 0 bases, with 14 bases between them. Germline V gene data show CDR1 as SGHAT and CDR2 as FQNNGV. The CDR3 reads CASSRNPDSSYEQYF. The CDR3 bases are TGTGCCAGCAGCCGAAACCCGGACAGCTCCTACGAGCAGTACTTC.

This clone showed up just a few times. The rearrangement joins TRBV6-1 to TRBJ1-1, with no clear D. There are 14 residues in the CDR3. V was cut by 2 bases and J by 4 bases, with 11 bases left in between. Germline V gene data show CDR1 as MNHNS and CDR2 as SASEGT. CDR3 nucleotide sequence: TGTGCCAGCAGTGAAACGGCTAAAGCCACTGAAGCTTTCTTT. Amino acids: CASSETAKATEAFF.

The chain employs TRBV7-9 and TRBJ2-6; D unresolved. Per germline, CDR1 SEHNR and CDR2 FQNEAQ (reference sequence). CDR3 size: 15 residues. V gave up 4 bases and J gave up 4 bases, with 11 bases separating them. The CDR3, as DNA: TGTGCCAGCAGCTCCGTCGGAACCGGGGCCAACGTCCTGACTTTC. It codes for CASSSVGTGANVLTF.

The V gene is TRBV27, the J gene TRBJ1-1, with a weak D call TRBD1 (6 bases). Germline-derived CDR1 and CDR2 are MNHEY and SMNVEV (reference sequence). This CDR3 is 15 amino acids long. V was cut by 3 bases and J by 4 bases, with 15 bases left in between. The chain's CDR3 is CASSFTGKFSTEAFF. The CDR3 coding sequence is TGTGCCAGCAGTTTTACAGGGAAGTTCAGCACTGAAGCTTTCTTT.

This rearrangement joins TRBV28 to TRBJ2-1, with D possibly being TRBD1 (5 bases). Per the germline V gene, CDR1 is MDHEN and CDR2 is SYDVKM. Trimming stripped 7 bases from V and 2 bases from J, with 18 bases between. The CDR3 extends over 16 amino acids. In DNA form, the CDR3 reads TGTGCCAGCACTTCCTCTGTCAGGGAAGCCTACAATGAGCAGTTCTTC. Its translation is CASTSSVREAYNEQFF.

Points on this clone: Other DNA sequences within the sample encode an identical CDR3. The rearrangement joins TRBV6-5 to TRBJ1-1; weak D call: TRBD1 (5 bases). Germline values: CDR1 MNHEY, CDR2 SVGAGI. Trimming removed 0 bases at V and 1 base at J, with 9 bases between. The CDR3 spans 15 residues. CDR3 sequence: CASSYSRQGNTEAFF. The CDR3 DNA follows: TGTGCCAGCAGTTACTCGCGGCAGGGGAACACTGAAGCTTTCTTT.

The rearrangement links TRBV7-7 to TRBJ2-2; D possibly corresponds to TRBD2 (6 bases). This CDR3 region has 14 residues. The germline V gene has CDR1 SSHAT and CDR2 FNYEAQ (reference sequence). The CDR3 is CASGVAPNTGELFF. DNA of the CDR3: TGTGCTAGCGGCGTAGCGCCAAACACCGGGGAGCTGTTTTTT.

The chain joins TRBV7-9 to TRBJ2-1; possibly TRBD1 or TRBD2 for D (5 bases each). The CDR3 sequence is 18 residues long. The germline CDR1 and CDR2 sequences are SEHNR and FQNEAQ (reference sequence). The ends were cut back, 0 bases at V and 4 bases at J, with 19 bases in the middle. CDR3 sequence: CASSLAEAGPGRYNEQFF. The CDR3 region has the DNA TGTGCCAGCAGCTTAGCCGAGGCAGGCCCAGGGAGATACAATGAGCAGTTCTTC.

The J gene is TRBJ1-4, the V gene TRBV7-2; D is perhaps TRBD1 (5 bases). Between the trimmed V and J ends, which lost 0 bases and 8 bases, there was a span of 16 bases. Germline V CDR1 and CDR2: SGHTA, FQGNSA. CDR3 size: 16 residues. DNA of the CDR3: TGTGCCAGCAGCTTAGCGGAAGGGACGGTTGTCGAAAAACTGTTTTTT. Translating it yields CASSLAEGTVVEKLFF.

The chain uses TRBV19 and TRBJ2-7; D may be TRBD1 (6 bases). Germline V gene lookup returns CDR1 LNHDA and CDR2 SQIVND (reference sequence). This CDR3 contains 16 residues. Trimming pared 5 bases from V and 3 bases from J, leaving 20 bases between. The DNA of the CDR3 is TGTGCCAGTAGTGCCGCTAAGACGGACAGTTACTACGAGCAGTACTTC. Encoded protein: CASSAAKTDSYYEQYF.

The gene calls are TRBV25-1 and TRBJ2-1, with 10 bases matching TRBD1. The germline V gene encodes CDR1 MGHDK and CDR2 SYGVNS. The CDR3 has 16 amino acids. Losses at the gene ends were 4 bases for V and 2 bases for J; bases not matched to a gene: 5. The CDR3 here is CASSATTGGAYNEQFF. CDR3 DNA: TGTGCCAGCAGTGCGACGACAGGGGGCGCCTACAATGAGCAGTTCTTC. Drawing the rest from reference TRBV25-1 and TRBJ2-1, the complete variable domain is EADIYQTPRYLVIGTGKKITLECSQTMGHDKMYWYQQDPGMELHLIHYSYGVNSTEKGDLSSESTVSRIRTEHFPLTLESARPSHTSQYLCASSATTGGAYNEQFFGPGTRLTVL.

This chain uses TRBV4-3 with TRBJ1-4, with 7 bases aligning to TRBD1. Trimming took 2 bases from V and 2 from J; bases not matched to a gene: 5. The CDR3 runs to 16 residues. Per germline, CDR1 LGHNA and CDR2 YSLEER. The CDR3 reads CASSQRQGRTNEKLFF. The CDR3 nucleotides are TGCGCCAGCAGCCAACGACAGGGAAGGACTAATGAAAAACTGTTTTTT.

CDR3 protein: CASSRGSKQETQYF. In DNA form, the CDR3 reads TGTGCCAGCAGCAGGGGGAGTAAACAGGAGACCCAGTACTTC. The chain joins TRBV28 to TRBJ2-5; 7 bases match TRBD1. Germline V gene data show CDR1 as MDHEN and CDR2 as SYDVKM. The CDR3 totals 14 residues. V was clipped by 6 bases and J by 5 bases; unmatched bases: 9.

This clone has more than one count but fewer than ten. The chain has TRBV29-1 and TRBJ1-2, with 9 bases that match TRBD1. The J segment lost 5 bases and the V segment lost 4 bases, leaving 17 bases of the junction unmatched. Looked up from germline, CDR1 is SQVTM and CDR2 is ANQGSEA. The CDR3 loop spans 17 amino acids. The CDR3 is CSVVMLLDRGRGYGYTF. Written as DNA, the CDR3 is TGCAGCGTTGTAATGTTGCTGGACAGGGGCAGGGGGTATGGCTACACCTTC.

The CDR3 is CAWSRGGTGGYEQYF. CDR3 nucleotide sequence: TGTGCCTGGAGCCGCGGGGGGACAGGGGGTTACGAGCAGTACTTC. The chain employs TRBV30 and TRBJ2-7, with 11 bases that match TRBD1. This CDR3 contains 15 residues. V lost 3 bases and J lost 4; bases outside the gene matches: 8. Germline CDR1 GTSNPN, CDR2 SVGIG (reference sequence). Full variable domain (outside the CDR3, taken from reference TRBV30 and TRBJ2-7): SQTIHQWPATLVQPVGSPLSLECTVEGTSNPNLYWYRQAAGRGLQLLFYSVGIGQISSEVPQNLSASRPQDRQFILSSKKLLLSDSGFYLCAWSRGGTGGYEQYFGPGTRLTVT.

This chain connects TRBV5-5 to TRBJ1-1; possibly TRBD1 for D (6 bases). Germline V gene data show CDR1 as SGHKS and CDR2 as YYEKEE (reference sequence). V was clipped by 0 bases and J by 0 bases, with 12 bases between them. The CDR3 is made up of 16 amino acids. CDR3 bases: TGTGCCAGCAGCTTGGGGACAGTCATGATGAACACTGAAGCTTTCTTT. Protein product: CASSLGTVMMNTEAFF.

The chain employs TRBV29-1 and TRBJ2-7; D is possibly TRBD2 (6 bases). This CDR3 has 12 residues. Trimming shortened V by 6 bases and J by 6 bases, and 15 bases separated the two germline ends. Germline V gene data show CDR1 as SQVTM and CDR2 as ANQGSEA. CDR3 bases: TGCAGCGTGCGGGACTCAGCGGGCGAGCAGTACTTC. Translation gives CSVRDSAGEQYF.

This clone showed up just once. The V and J genes are TRBV7-9 and TRBJ2-7, with 11 bases identical to TRBD1. CDR1 SEHNR and CDR2 FQNEAQ come from the germline V gene (reference sequence). This CDR3 spans 14 amino acids. With 5 bases clipped from V and 7 bases from J, the junction kept 7 bases outside the gene matches. DNA for the CDR3: TGTGCCAGCAGCGGCGGACAGGGGGCGAGAGAGCAGTACTTC. This codes for CASSGGQGAREQYF.

The rearrangement joins TRBV5-1 to TRBJ1-1, with TRBD1 matching 9 bases. V shed 3 bases and J 1 base; nucleotides not matched to a gene: 4. Germline V gene lookup returns CDR1 SGHRS and CDR2 YFSETQ. CDR3 size: 15 residues. The CDR3 region is CASSSGQGRNTEAFF. DNA of the CDR3: TGCGCCAGCAGCTCCGGACAGGGGCGGAACACTGAAGCTTTCTTT.

J is TRBJ2-7 and V is TRBV27; tentative D call: TRBD1 (6 bases). The ends were cut back, 6 bases at V and 9 bases at J, with 15 bases in the middle. This CDR3 comprises 12 residues. Germline V lookup: CDR1 MNHEY, CDR2 SMNVEV (reference sequence). The CDR3 DNA reads as TGTGCCAGCAGCTCTACAGGGCGGGTGCAGTACTTC. Amino acid sequence: CASSSTGRVQYF.

For the CDR3, the DNA is TGTGCCAGCAGTGAATACGCTAGCTCAATCTCCAGAGCTAACACAGATACGCAGTATTTT. It codes for CASSEYASSISRANTDTQYF. This chain links TRBV6-1 with TRBJ2-3; perhaps TRBD2 as D (5 bases). Germline V CDR1 and CDR2: MNHNS, SASEGT. Trimming took off 2 bases at V and 2 bases at J, with 26 bases between the two ends. The CDR3 length is 20 residues.